The rows below give T cell receptor beta chains drawn from one sample of a study of molecular identifiers for immune sequencing clone quantification. MiXCR, applied by TCRdb to the PCR reads, yields one record per CDR3 protein. The table has 70,000 to 95,000 distinct CDR3 sequences, around 17% seen once; the top ten hold around 0.8%. Material for sequencing was naive CD8+ T cells from blood, with Jurkat cell RNA spiked in. All receptors come from a human donor in good health. Some libraries in this study had Jurkat cell RNA spiked in. CDR3s include the opening cysteine and the closing phenylalanine or tryptophan. D genes are given only for firm matches. Expanded clones are given a class, and other clones once, few, many or no size at all.

v_call: TRBV18; j_call: TRBJ2-3; clone_size: many; d_call: TRBD2; cdr3_nt: TGTGCCAGCTCACCAAGTACTAGCGAATGGTTCCCAGATACGCAGTATTTT; cdr3_aa: CASSPSTSEWFPDTQYF
v_call: TRBV20-1; j_call: TRBJ2-5; clone_size: NA; d_call: NA; cdr3_nt: TGCAGTGCTAGAGATATAGGACAGGGAGGGGAGACCCAGTACTTC; cdr3_aa: CSARDIGQGGETQYF
v_call: TRBV28; j_call: TRBJ2-2; clone_size: many; d_call: TRBD2; cdr3_nt: TGTGCCAGCAGCTTCCTTACTAGCGGGAGTAACACCGGGGAGCTGTTTTTT; cdr3_aa: CASSFLTSGSNTGELFF
v_call: TRBV15; j_call: TRBJ1-6; clone_size: many; d_call: NA; cdr3_nt: TGTGCCACCAGCAGCGAGGGAGGGGGATATTCACCCCTCCACTTT; cdr3_aa: CATSSEGGGYSPLHF
v_call: TRBV4-1; j_call: TRBJ2-7; clone_size: many; d_call: NA; cdr3_nt: TGCGCCAGCAGCCAAGATTCACCTGTGGGCGGTTCCTACGAGCAGTACTTC; cdr3_aa: CASSQDSPVGGSYEQYF
v_call: TRBV19; j_call: TRBJ2-7; clone_size: many; d_call: NA; cdr3_nt: TGTGCCAGTAGTTCCGAATGGGGAGCTACCGACGAGCAGTACTTC; cdr3_aa: CASSSEWGATDEQYF
v_call: TRBV4-2; j_call: TRBJ2-7; clone_size: many; d_call: TRBD1; cdr3_nt: TGTGCCAGCAGCCAAGAGATGACAGGGGGCTACGAGCAGTACTTC; cdr3_aa: CASSQEMTGGYEQYF
v_call: TRBV4-3; j_call: TRBJ2-1; clone_size: many; d_call: TRBD1; cdr3_nt: TGCGCCAGCAGCCAAGTACAGGGGTACAATGAGCAGTTCTTC; cdr3_aa: CASSQVQGYNEQFF
v_call: TRBV7-9; j_call: TRBJ1-1; clone_size: many; d_call: NA; cdr3_nt: TGTGCCAGCAGCTCAGGAACCGAGAACACTGAAGCTTTCTTT; cdr3_aa: CASSSGTENTEAFF
v_call: TRBV6-5; j_call: TRBJ1-5; clone_size: many; d_call: NA; cdr3_nt: TGTGCCAGCAGTTCAGGGGTTACCAATCAGCCCCAGCATTTT; cdr3_aa: CASSSGVTNQPQHF
v_call: TRBV7-9; j_call: TRBJ2-2; clone_size: many; d_call: NA; cdr3_nt: TGTGCCAGCAGCAAAGCGGCGGAGTACACCGGGGAGCTGTTTTTT; cdr3_aa: CASSKAAEYTGELFF